These 24 T cell receptor beta chains came from one sample sequenced in a study of blood T cell repertoires in COVID-19 (TCRdb year 2020). The library was produced with the immunoSEQ multiplex PCR assay. TCRdb limited this immuneACCESS table to in-frame rearrangements with V and J called. A share of clones is missing; checked studies link under half to unresolved V genes, and the rest is unexplained. The sample table holds some 200,000 clones, of which about nine tenths were seen once. In total, the top ten clones hold 2.2% of the sample. The sequenced material came from peripheral blood. These receptors were collected from a woman between 50 and 59 years old with acute or convalescent COVID-19.

In this sample, this clone turned up once. The rearrangement uses TRBV24-1 and TRBJ2-7; 9 bases line up with TRBD1. The junction had 5 bases not matched to a gene; V was cut back by 2 bases and J by 4 bases. There are 15 residues in the CDR3. Germline V gives CDR1 KGHDR, CDR2 SFDVKD. CDR3 residues: CATSDWTGERYEQYF. CDR3 in DNA: TGTGCCACCAGTGATTGGACAGGGGAACGGTACGAGCAGTACTTC.

The chain employs TRBV14 and TRBJ1-5; D is unresolved. The germline V gene has CDR1 SGHDN and CDR2 FVKESK. The CDR3 has 13 amino acids. Trimming took off 0 bases at V and 9 bases at J, with 9 bases between the two ends. CDR3 coding DNA: TGTGCCAGCAGCCAAGATCTATATTCGCCCCAGCATTTT. Encoded protein: CASSQDLYSPQHF.

V and J are TRBV3-1 (or the pseudogene TRBV3-2) and TRBJ2-2; D is unclear. Germline V gene lookup returns CDR1 LGHDT and CDR2 YNNKEL (reference sequence). Trimming took 2 bases from V and 13 from J, leaving 17 bases between them. The CDR3 has 14 amino acids. CDR3: CASSQTLVPKWLFF. In nucleotides, the CDR3 is TGTGCCAGCAGCCAAACCCTAGTTCCTAAGTGGCTGTTTTTT.

This chain connects TRBV6-1 to TRBJ1-2; 7 bases are shared with TRBD1. CDR1 is MNHNS, CDR2 SASEGT, per germline. The V segment lost 2 bases and the J segment 3 bases; nucleotides outside the gene matches: 9. There are 16 residues in the CDR3. In DNA form, the CDR3 reads TGTGCCAGCAGTGAATACCTATCGGGACAGTACTATGGCTACACCTTC. It is translated as CASSEYLSGQYYGYTF.

Note on this clone: At one of its ends the junction is not consistent with the germline gene, which may arise from a read error. The chain is built from TRBV12-3 or TRBV12-4 and TRBJ2-7; D perhaps matches TRBD2 (7 bases). This CDR3 has 12 amino acids. The CDR3 loop is CASSLGGGSEYF. The CDR3 nucleotides are TGTGCCAGCAGCTTAGGGGGAGGGTCAGAGTACTTC.

The V gene is TRBV6-6, the J gene TRBJ2-7; the D is unclear. The V end lost 6 bases, the J end lost 4 bases, and 13 bases lay between the germline ends. The CDR3 loop spans 13 amino acids. CDR1 is MNHNY, CDR2 SVGAGI, per germline (reference sequence). CDR3 loop: CASSLPPVYEQYF. The CDR3, as DNA: TGTGCCAGCAGCCTACCGCCGGTTTACGAGCAGTACTTC.

This clone was found a few times. The chain recombines TRBV6-5 with TRBJ2-7; 9 bases agree with TRBD2. Germline trimming cut 7 bases from V and 0 bases from J; bases unmatched to any gene: 7. Germline values: CDR1 MNHEY, CDR2 SVGAGI. This CDR3 is 15 amino acids long. The DNA for the CDR3 is TGTGCCAGCACCGAAGGAGCGGGAGGCTCCTACGAGCAGTACTTC. Translated: CASTEGAGGSYEQYF.

The chain employs TRBV10-3 and TRBJ1-5, with a tentative D call TRBD1 (5 bases). Germline assignment: CDR1 ENHRY and CDR2 SYGVKD. Trimming shortened V by 8 bases and J by 3 bases, and 11 bases separated the two germline ends. This CDR3 region has 13 residues. CDR3 sequence (DNA): TGTGCCATCTCGTGGGGCCTCAATCAGCCCCAGCATTTT. Protein product: CAISWGLNQPQHF.

This clone was seen only once. The V gene is TRBV4-2, the J gene TRBJ1-3; no clear D. CDR1 is LGHNA, CDR2 YNFKEQ, per germline. Trimming shortened V by 0 bases and J by 3 bases, and 18 bases separated the two germline ends. The CDR3 runs 18 residues. The CDR3 coding sequence is TGTGCCAGCAGCCAAGAGGGAGGAAGGGTGTCTTTTGGAAACACCATATATTTT. This gives the protein CASSQEGGRVSFGNTIYF.

The chain employs TRBV6-2 or TRBV6-3 and TRBJ1-1; the D is unclear. CDR1 MNHEY and CDR2 SVGEGT come from the germline V gene. The germline V and J ends were trimmed by 3 bases and 5 bases, with 13 bases remaining between them. This CDR3 region has 14 residues. The CDR3 here is CASSYSDLLTEAFF. For the CDR3, the DNA is TGTGCCAGCAGTTATTCCGACTTACTGACTGAAGCTTTCTTT.

V is TRBV27 and J is TRBJ1-1; 9 bases are a match to TRBD1. This CDR3 is 19 amino acids long. Per the germline V gene, CDR1 is MNHEY and CDR2 is SMNVEV (reference sequence). V gave up 3 bases and J gave up 0 bases; unmatched junction bases: 14. CDR3 protein: CASSFGPYAGQGMNTEAFF. For the CDR3, the DNA is TGTGCCAGCAGTTTCGGGCCCTACGCCGGACAGGGGATGAACACTGAAGCTTTCTTT.

This rearrangement joins TRBV4-1 to TRBJ1-6; TRBD1 matches at 7 bases. Germline values: CDR1 MGHRA, CDR2 YSYEKL. V dropped 0 bases and J dropped 6; count of bases not matched to a gene: 11. The CDR3 runs to 18 residues. CDR3 amino acids: CASSQDGTERTPNSPLHF. In nucleotides, the CDR3 is TGCGCCAGCAGCCAAGATGGGACAGAAAGGACTCCTAATTCACCCCTCCACTTT.

The V call is TRBV2, the J call TRBJ2-7; TRBD1 agrees at 9 bases. The CDR3 contains 13 residues. V gave up 7 bases and J gave up 6 bases; unmatched junction bases: 7. Germline V gene lookup returns CDR1 SNHLY and CDR2 FYNNEI. CDR3 DNA: TGTGCCAGCAAGACGGACAGGGGAGGCGAGCAGTACTTC. It specifies CASKTDRGGEQYF.

This chain uses TRBV3-1 (or the pseudogene TRBV3-2) with TRBJ1-6; 7 nucleotides match TRBD1. The CDR3 is 15 residues long. V was pared by 3 bases and J by 3 bases, with 2 bases of the junction left unmatched. Per germline, CDR1 LGHDT and CDR2 YNNKEL (reference sequence). The CDR3 reads CASSQGQFYNSPLHF. The CDR3 region has the DNA TGTGCCAGCAGCCAGGGACAGTTCTATAATTCACCCCTCCACTTT.

The chain uses TRBV15 and TRBJ1-5; maybe TRBD1 (5 bases). Germline-derived CDR1 and CDR2 are LNHNV and YYDKDF (reference sequence). The CDR3 loop spans 13 amino acids. Trimming stripped 4 bases from V and 5 bases from J, with 9 bases between. The CDR3: CATSTTAYQPQHF. The DNA for the CDR3 is TGTGCCACCAGCACGACAGCCTATCAGCCCCAGCATTTT.

The chain uses TRBV6-1 and TRBJ2-3; D may be TRBD2 (6 bases). The V gene's germline CDR1 is MNHNS and CDR2 SASEGT. CDR3 length: 15 residues. The V end was cut by 3 bases, the J end by 7 bases, with 17 bases between. This CDR3 reads CASSEEGLGSNTQYF. DNA of the CDR3: TGTGCCAGCAGTGAGGAGGGACTGGGTTCGAATACGCAGTATTTT.

This clone was seen only once. The V gene is TRBV5-1, the J gene TRBJ2-7; the match to TRBD1 covers 9 bases. CDR1 is SGHRS and CDR2 is YFSETQ in the germline V gene. The junction had 8 bases not matched to a gene; V was cut back by 4 bases and J by 6 bases. This CDR3 region has 14 residues. CDR3 sequence reads: CASSPRDRASEQYF. As DNA, the CDR3 is TGCGCCAGCAGCCCGAGGGACAGGGCCAGCGAGCAGTACTTC.

In its sample, this clone was seen once. The chain uses TRBV6-6 and TRBJ2-3; tentatively, D is TRBD2 (6 bases). The germline V gene encodes CDR1 MNHNY and CDR2 SVGAGI (reference sequence). The CDR3 loop spans 16 amino acids. V was shortened by 7 bases and J by 0 bases, with 17 bases between the two germline ends. The CDR3 bases are TGTGCCAGCACAATGGGGCCCGGGACTAGCACAGATACGCAGTATTTT. Translated, it gives CASTMGPGTSTDTQYF.

The rearrangement links TRBV10-3 to TRBJ1-5, with D possibly being TRBD1 (6 bases). Germline CDR1 reads ENHRY; CDR2 reads SYGVKD. Trimming took 8 bases from V and 3 from J, leaving 11 bases between them. The CDR3 has 13 residues. CDR3 bases: TGTGCCATCCACAGGGAACCCAATCAGCCCCAGCATTTT. This codes for CAIHREPNQPQHF.

V and J are TRBV30 and TRBJ1-2, with D possibly matching TRBD1 (6 bases). CDR3 length equals 15 residues. Looked up from germline, CDR1 is GTSNPN and CDR2 is SVGIG (reference sequence). The V end lost 0 bases, the J end lost 8 bases, and 19 bases lay between the germline ends. CDR3 bases: TGTGCCTGGAGTGTAAAAAAGGGGGGGGCAGAGGGCTACACCTTC. This translates into CAWSVKKGGAEGYTF.

The chain joins TRBV2 to TRBJ2-5; D may be TRBD2 (5 bases). This CDR3 region has 14 residues. V was pared by 7 bases and J by 1 base, with 13 bases between. Germline CDR1 and CDR2: SNHLY and FYNNEI. As DNA, the CDR3 is TGTGCCAGCATGAGGTCGGGGAGCCAAGAGACCCAGTACTTC. It yields the protein CASMRSGSQETQYF.

On this clone: A junction end diverges from the germline sequence, so it may reflect a read error. The V call is TRBV7-2, the J call TRBJ2-1; D ambiguous. The germline CDR1 and CDR2 sequences are SGHTA and FQGNSA. This CDR3 contains 12 residues. CDR3 residues: CASSPTGEAKVF. The CDR3 region has the DNA TGTGCCAGCAGCCCGACGGGTGAGGCTAAGGTCTTC.

This rearrangement joins TRBV6-5 to TRBJ2-2; the D is unclear. This CDR3 contains 15 residues. CDR1 MNHEY and CDR2 SVGAGI come from the germline V gene. The ends were cut back, 7 bases at V and 2 bases at J, with 14 bases in the middle. The CDR3 sequence is CASTPGQTNTGELFF. The CDR3 coding sequence is TGTGCCAGCACCCCTGGTCAGACAAACACCGGGGAGCTGTTTTTT.

The chain combines TRBV29-1 with TRBJ2-1; D possibly corresponds to TRBD2 (6 bases). Germline CDR1 reads SQVTM; CDR2 reads ANQGSEA. V was trimmed by 4 bases and J by 6 bases, leaving 16 bases between them. This CDR3 is 14 amino acids long. The CDR3 reads CSVGTIWRANEQFF. The DNA for the CDR3 is TGCAGCGTTGGGACTATTTGGAGGGCCAATGAGCAGTTCTTC.